This is a list of T cell receptor beta chains from one sample in a study of T cell responses to AZD1222 COVID-19 vaccine. Sequencing used immunoSEQ multiplex PCR; TCRdb keeps in-frame clones, though not all of them. This table holds roughly 120,000 clones, about 90% found once. The starting material was peripheral blood, obtained on day 0 of AZD1222 vaccination. The receptors stem from an adult in good health. Each CDR3 is given with its conserved first and last residue. D genes are given only for firm matches. Some rows mark clone size as missing; the rest say once, few, many or name a class of expanded clone.

V gene: TRBV6-6; J gene: TRBJ2-2; D gene: .; clone size: few; CDR3 protein: CASSYSQAPWLFF; CDR3 DNA: TGTGCCAGCAGTTACTCCCAGGCCCCATGGCTGTTTTTT
V gene: TRBV29-1; J gene: TRBJ1-4; D gene: .; clone size: once; CDR3 protein: CSVEYGSNEKLFF; CDR3 DNA: TGCAGCGTTGAGTACGGTTCTAATGAAAAACTGTTTTTT
V gene: TRBV6-2/TRBV6-3; J gene: TRBJ2-2; D gene: .; clone size: .; CDR3 protein: CASSYRPPLGLNGNTGELFF; CDR3 DNA: TGTGCCAGCAGTTACCGACCACCACTAGGATTAAATGGAAACACCGGGGAGCTGTTTTTT
V gene: TRBV2; J gene: TRBJ2-1; D gene: .; clone size: .; CDR3 protein: CASIGLMYNEQFF; CDR3 DNA: TGTGCCAGCATCGGACTGATGTACAATGAGCAGTTCTTC
V gene: TRBV24-1; J gene: TRBJ2-7; D gene: .; clone size: .; CDR3 protein: CATSDPPSYEQYF; CDR3 DNA: TGTGCCACCAGTGACCCCCCCTCCTACGAGCAGTACTTC
V gene: TRBV28; J gene: TRBJ2-7; D gene: .; clone size: once; CDR3 protein: CASRTHGLPPEQYF; CDR3 DNA: TGTGCCAGCAGAACCCACGGACTGCCCCCCGAGCAGTACTTC
V gene: TRBV29-1; J gene: TRBJ1-2; D gene: TRBD1; clone size: .; CDR3 protein: CSGGGGAYGYTF; CDR3 DNA: TGCAGCGGGGGAGGGGGCGCCTATGGCTACACCTTC
V gene: TRBV25-1; J gene: TRBJ2-1; D gene: TRBD2; clone size: .; CDR3 protein: CGIAGAYYNEQFF; CDR3 DNA: TGTGGGATAGCGGGGGCTTACTACAATGAGCAGTTCTTC
V gene: TRBV11-2; J gene: TRBJ2-7; D gene: .; clone size: .; CDR3 protein: CASSPLTDYEQYF; CDR3 DNA: TGTGCCAGCAGCCCGTTGACAGACTACGAGCAGTACTTC
V gene: TRBV7-2; J gene: TRBJ2-5; D gene: .; clone size: few; CDR3 protein: CASSFIQGSETQYF; CDR3 DNA: TGTGCCAGCAGCTTTATACAGGGATCGGAGACCCAGTACTTC
V gene: TRBV19; J gene: TRBJ1-1; D gene: .; clone size: .; CDR3 protein: CASSLRGLGTEAFF; CDR3 DNA: TGTGCCAGTAGCTTGAGGGGGTTGGGCACTGAAGCTTTCTTT
V gene: TRBV29-1; J gene: TRBJ1-5; D gene: .; clone size: .; CDR3 protein: CSVENRRGTQPQHF; CDR3 DNA: TGCAGCGTTGAAAACCGCCGGGGAACGCAGCCCCAGCATTTT
V gene: TRBV7-3; J gene: TRBJ2-1; D gene: TRBD2; clone size: .; CDR3 protein: CASSLNAGVGDEQFF; CDR3 DNA: TGTGCCAGCAGCTTAAACGCGGGAGTCGGGGATGAGCAGTTCTTC
V gene: TRBV28; J gene: TRBJ1-1; D gene: .; clone size: once; CDR3 protein: CASGWRGGSTEAFF; CDR3 DNA: TGTGCCAGCGGTTGGCGGGGGGGGAGCACTGAAGCTTTCTTT
V gene: TRBV29-1; J gene: TRBJ1-2; D gene: TRBD1; clone size: once; CDR3 protein: CSVRTGGMGYTF; CDR3 DNA: TGCAGCGTCCGAACAGGGGGCATGGGCTACACCTTC
V gene: TRBV7-9; J gene: TRBJ1-3; D gene: TRBD1; clone size: .; CDR3 protein: CASSLGTVGNTIYF; CDR3 DNA: TGTGCCAGCAGCTTGGGGACAGTCGGAAACACCATATATTTT
V gene: TRBV7-3; J gene: TRBJ2-1; D gene: TRBD2; clone size: .; CDR3 protein: CASSSTSGYNEQFF; CDR3 DNA: TGTGCCAGCAGCTCGACTAGCGGCTACAATGAGCAGTTCTTC
V gene: TRBV7-9; J gene: TRBJ1-2; D gene: .; clone size: .; CDR3 protein: CASSLAGSGNNYGYTF; CDR3 DNA: TGTGCCAGCAGCTTGGCAGGGTCGGGGAATAACTATGGCTACACCTTC
V gene: TRBV19; J gene: TRBJ1-3; D gene: .; clone size: .; CDR3 protein: CASKIGAALSGNTIYF; CDR3 DNA: TGTGCCAGTAAGATTGGGGCGGCGCTCTCTGGAAACACCATATATTTT
V gene: TRBV5-1; J gene: TRBJ2-5; D gene: TRBD2; clone size: .; CDR3 protein: CASSLGQPGRGDQYF; CDR3 DNA: TGCGCCAGCAGCTTGGGTCAACCCGGCCGGGGGGACCAGTACTTC
V gene: TRBV27; J gene: TRBJ2-2; D gene: TRBD2; clone size: .; CDR3 protein: CASRGLAATGELFF; CDR3 DNA: TGTGCCAGCAGGGGACTAGCGGCCACCGGGGAGCTGTTTTTT
V gene: TRBV29-1; J gene: TRBJ1-5; D gene: TRBD1; clone size: .; CDR3 protein: CSVRDRNNQPQHF; CDR3 DNA: TGCAGCGTCCGGGACAGGAACAATCAGCCCCAGCATTTT
V gene: TRBV4-2; J gene: TRBJ2-7; D gene: .; clone size: .; CDR3 protein: CASSQDRAGHRAYEQYF; CDR3 DNA: TGTGCCAGCAGCCAAGATCGGGCGGGACACAGAGCCTACGAGCAGTACTTC
V gene: TRBV5-6; J gene: TRBJ2-7; D gene: .; clone size: .; CDR3 protein: CASSLDGLPDYEQYF; CDR3 DNA: TGTGCCAGCAGCTTGGATGGACTGCCGGATTACGAGCAGTACTTC
V gene: TRBV4-1; J gene: TRBJ1-1; D gene: .; clone size: .; CDR3 protein: CASRKRGDMNTEAFF; CDR3 DNA: TGCGCCAGCAGAAAACGGGGAGATATGAACACTGAAGCTTTCTTT
V gene: TRBV19; J gene: TRBJ1-2; D gene: .; clone size: .; CDR3 protein: CASSLTDLYGYTF; CDR3 DNA: TGTGCCAGTAGTCTGACGGATTTATATGGCTACACCTTC
V gene: TRBV30; J gene: TRBJ2-7; D gene: .; clone size: .; CDR3 protein: CAWTLQGGTYEQYF; CDR3 DNA: TGTGCCTGGACTCTTCAGGGCGGGACCTACGAGCAGTACTTC
V gene: TRBV24-1; J gene: TRBJ2-6; D gene: .; clone size: .; CDR3 protein: CATSPACSSRANVLTF; CDR3 DNA: TGTGCCACCAGTCCGGCGTGTAGTAGTCGGGCCAACGTCCTGACTTTC
V gene: TRBV19; J gene: TRBJ2-5; D gene: .; clone size: .; CDR3 protein: CASSLRAQETQYF; CDR3 DNA: TGTGCCAGTAGTTTAAGAGCCCAAGAGACCCAGTACTTC
V gene: TRBV7-2; J gene: TRBJ1-5; D gene: .; clone size: .; CDR3 protein: CASSTDTRNQPQHF; CDR3 DNA: TGTGCCAGCAGCACCGACACACGCAATCAGCCCCAGCATTTT
V gene: TRBV18; J gene: TRBJ1-4; D gene: .; clone size: .; CDR3 protein: CASSSGGGEKLFF; CDR3 DNA: TGTGCCAGCTCATCCGGGGGCGGAGAAAAACTGTTTTTT
V gene: TRBV4-2; J gene: TRBJ1-4; D gene: .; clone size: .; CDR3 protein: CASSQGTVNEKLFF; CDR3 DNA: TGTGCCAGCAGCCAAGGGACAGTCAATGAAAAACTGTTTTTT
V gene: TRBV12-3/TRBV12-4; J gene: TRBJ1-1; D gene: .; clone size: .; CDR3 protein: CASTLGGEAFF; CDR3 DNA: TGTGCCAGCACCCTGGGGGGGGAGGCTTTCTTT
V gene: TRBV5-1; J gene: TRBJ2-3; D gene: .; clone size: .; CDR3 protein: CASSRRGTDTQYF; CDR3 DNA: TGCGCCAGCAGCCGAAGGGGCACAGATACGCAGTATTTT
V gene: TRBV11-2; J gene: TRBJ2-1; D gene: .; clone size: once; CDR3 protein: CASSFTSSGWNEQFF; CDR3 DNA: TGTGCCAGCAGCTTTACTAGCTCAGGGTGGAATGAGCAGTTCTTC
V gene: TRBV9; J gene: TRBJ2-7; D gene: .; clone size: once; CDR3 protein: CASSPYLGTGNEQYF; CDR3 DNA: TGTGCCAGCAGCCCCTATCTCGGGACTGGGAACGAGCAGTACTTC
V gene: TRBV19; J gene: TRBJ2-2; D gene: TRBD2; clone size: .; CDR3 protein: CASSPSQTSGAGIGELFF; CDR3 DNA: TGTGCCAGTAGTCCGTCACAAACTAGCGGGGCGGGTATCGGGGAGCTGTTTTTT
V gene: TRBV6-5; J gene: TRBJ1-2; D gene: .; clone size: .; CDR3 protein: CASSYGTTGSYGYTF; CDR3 DNA: TGTGCCAGCAGTTACGGAACTACAGGTTCCTATGGCTACACCTTC
V gene: TRBV7-9; J gene: TRBJ2-3; D gene: TRBD1; clone size: .; CDR3 protein: CASSSFDRGGTDTQYF; CDR3 DNA: TGTGCCAGCAGCTCCTTCGACAGGGGAGGCACAGATACGCAGTATTTT